This T cell receptor (beta chain) was found in a study of identifying expanded T cells in peripheral blood. V shed 0 bases and J shed 0 bases, with 10 bases lying between them. This CDR3 contains 17 residues. Germline V gene lookup returns CDR1 SGHKS and CDR2 YYEKEE (reference sequence). No infections or other immune events were documented during collection. Only in-frame clones appear in the TCRdb table, and some are missing; sequencing was by immunoSEQ multiplex PCR. The sample contains around 80,000 clones, 85% to 90% of which appear only once. The source of this sequence is a person aged 18 to 70 in good health. The chain is built from TRBV5-5 and TRBJ1-6, with D perhaps TRBD1 (5 bases). The sample comprised blood. The CDR3 region is CASSLDRQSSYNSPLHF. The CDR3 DNA reads TGTGCCAGCAGCTTGGACCGACAGAGCTCCTATAATTCACCCCTCCACTTT.